These 24 T cell receptor beta chains came from one sample sequenced in a study of T cell responses to AZD1222 COVID-19 vaccine. Assay used: immunoSEQ multiplex PCR; TCRdb lists only in-frame clones, some missing. The data contain about 100,000 clones, just under 90% of them singletons. The input for sequencing was peripheral blood, taken on day 0 of AZD1222 vaccination. These receptors were collected from an adult in good health.

This chain links TRBV19 with TRBJ1-1, with D unresolved. CDR1 is LNHDA, CDR2 SQIVND, per germline (reference sequence). V was cut by 6 bases and J by 1 base, with 6 bases left in between. This CDR3 is 12 amino acids long. The CDR3 DNA reads TGTGCCAGTAGATGGGGGAACACTGAAGCTTTCTTT. This encodes CASRWGNTEAFF.

The V and J genes are TRBV3-1 (or the pseudogene TRBV3-2) and TRBJ1-3; TRBD1 is a possible D gene (5 bases). The CDR3 loop spans 16 amino acids. V was shortened by 0 bases and J by 2 bases, with 11 bases between the two germline ends. CDR1 and CDR2 from the germline V gene are LGHDT and YNNKEL (reference sequence). CDR3 in amino acids: CASSQEVGVPGNTIYF. The CDR3 DNA follows: TGTGCCAGCAGCCAAGAGGTGGGGGTACCTGGAAACACCATATATTTT.

The V gene is TRBV29-1, the J gene TRBJ1-2; D is perhaps TRBD1 (6 bases). The germline gives CDR1 SQVTM, CDR2 ANQGSEA. The CDR3 has 14 amino acids. Trimming pared 1 base from V and 3 bases from J, leaving 12 bases between. In DNA form, the CDR3 reads TGCAGCGTTGAAGTCGGGGGCAGCGACTATGGCTACACCTTC. Protein product: CSVEVGGSDYGYTF. Supplemented by reference TRBV29-1 and TRBJ1-2, the full variable domain reads SAVISQKPSRDICQRGTSLTIQCQVDSQVTMMFWYRQQPGQSLTLIATANQGSEATYESGFVIDKFPISRPNLTFSTLTVSNMSPEDSSIYLCSVEVGGSDYGYTFGSGTRLTVV.

The rearrangement uses TRBV5-5 and TRBJ2-3; D gene ambiguous. Trimming took 1 base from V and 3 from J, leaving 12 bases between them. Germline V gene lookup returns CDR1 SGHKS and CDR2 YYEKEE (reference sequence). The CDR3 is made up of 15 amino acids. The CDR3 is CASSLSPGPTDTQYF. CDR3 DNA: TGTGCCAGCAGCTTGTCGCCGGGCCCGACAGATACGCAGTATTTT.

V usage is TRBV7-9 and J usage is TRBJ2-6; D remains ambiguous. This CDR3 comprises 16 residues. Germline V gene data show CDR1 as SEHNR and CDR2 as FQNEAQ (reference sequence). Trimming removed 2 bases at V and 4 bases at J, with 12 bases between. The CDR3 nucleotides are TGTGCCAGCAGCTTAATGTTAGGGTCAGGGGCCAACGTCCTGACTTTC. This codes for CASSLMLGSGANVLTF.

Of note for this clone: The sample has other DNA sequences that encode this CDR3 too. V is TRBV7-9 and J is TRBJ1-1; D gene uncertain. Per the germline V gene, CDR1 is SEHNR and CDR2 is FQNEAQ (reference sequence). The CDR3 contains 13 residues. The V gene lost 2 bases and the J gene lost 1 base, with 5 bases spanning the gap. CDR3 amino acids: CASSLSGNTEAFF. The CDR3 coding sequence is TGTGCCAGCAGCTTAAGCGGGAACACTGAAGCTTTCTTT. The complete variable domain, with remaining parts taken from reference TRBV7-9 and TRBJ1-1, reads DTGVSQNPRHKITKRGQNVTFRCDPISEHNRLYWYRQTLGQGPEFLTYFQNEAQLEKSRLLSDRFSAERPKGSFSTLEIQRTEQGDSAMYLCASSLSGNTEAFFGQGTRLTVV.

The genes are TRBV27 and TRBJ1-3; tentative D call: TRBD1 (5 bases). V was pared by 1 base and J by 3 bases, with 13 bases between. There are 16 residues in the CDR3. From germline, CDR1 is MNHEY and CDR2 SMNVEV (reference sequence). DNA for the CDR3: TGTGCCAGCAGTTTATATGCGGGGGGATTTGGAAACACCATATATTTT. Encoded protein: CASSLYAGGFGNTIYF.

J is TRBJ1-1 and V is TRBV7-9; 9 bases are shared with TRBD1. Germline CDR1 and CDR2: SEHNR and FQNEAQ (reference sequence). The CDR3 is made up of 13 amino acids. The junction had 3 bases not matched to a gene; V was cut back by 2 bases and J by 8 bases. CDR3 sequence: CASSLTGTGEAFF. DNA of the CDR3: TGTGCCAGCAGCTTAACCGGGACAGGGGAAGCTTTCTTT.

This chain connects TRBV4-1 to TRBJ2-7, with a possible D match to TRBD2 (6 bases). Germline V lookup: CDR1 MGHRA, CDR2 YSYEKL. V was shortened by 0 bases and J by 0 bases, with 9 bases between the two germline ends. The CDR3 sequence is 15 residues long. This CDR3 reads CASSQEGGFSYEQYF. In DNA, the CDR3 is TGCGCCAGCAGCCAAGAAGGAGGGTTCTCCTACGAGCAGTACTTC.

The CDR3 DNA sequence: TGTGCCAGCAGTTTAGTTACAGGGAACACTGAAGCTTTCTTT. The encoded protein is CASSLVTGNTEAFF. V is TRBV27 and J is TRBJ1-1; tentatively, D is TRBD1 (5 bases). Germline CDR1 and CDR2: MNHEY and SMNVEV (reference sequence). V lost 2 bases to trimming and J lost 1 base, with 8 bases between them. The CDR3 spans 14 residues.

This clone was picked up a small number of times. The junction shows a germline mismatch at one end, possibly a read error. This chain joins TRBV13 and TRBJ2-5, with D maybe TRBD1 (5 bases). The CDR3 runs to 14 residues. CDR1 and CDR2 from the germline V gene are PRHDT and FYEKMQ (reference sequence). This chain's CDR3 is CASNLRSGQETQYF. CDR3 bases: TGTGCCAGCAACTTACGGTCAGGGCAAGAGACCCAGTACTTC. The full variable domain, in which reference TRBV13 and TRBJ2-5 provide the parts outside the CDR3, is AAGVIQSPRHLIKEKRETATLKCYPIPRHDTVYWYQQGPGQDPQFLISFYEKMQSDKGSIPDRFSAQQFSDYHSELNMSSLELGDSALYFCASNLRSGQETQYFGPGTRLLVL.

A note on this clone: Other DNA sequences in this specimen translate into the identical CDR3. The chain is built from TRBV5-1 and TRBJ2-7, with D uncertain. From germline, CDR1 is SGHRS and CDR2 YFSETQ. The CDR3 is 13 amino acids. Trimming removed 5 bases at V and 0 bases at J, with 9 bases between. CDR3 sequence reads: CASSSSGSYEQYF. CDR3 coding DNA: TGCGCCAGCAGTTCCTCGGGCTCCTACGAGCAGTACTTC.

The chain combines TRBV3-1 (or the pseudogene TRBV3-2) with TRBJ1-1; D unclear. Trimming shortened V by 4 bases and J by 7 bases, and 10 bases separated the two germline ends. Germline loops: CDR1 LGHDT, CDR2 YNNKEL (reference sequence). This CDR3 has 12 residues. The DNA of the CDR3 is TGTGCCAGCAGCCTAGGCAACGTTGAAGCTTTCTTT. It yields the protein CASSLGNVEAFF.

The chain uses TRBV6-2 or TRBV6-3 and TRBJ1-1; no firm D call. Deletions cut 5 bases from V and 3 bases from J, with 13 bases between. Germline lookup yields CDR1 MNHEY and CDR2 SVGEGT. CDR3 length: 14 residues. In DNA form, the CDR3 reads TGTGCCAGCAGTCCCTCTGGGTGGGACACTGAAGCTTTCTTT. This translates into CASSPSGWDTEAFF.

The rearrangement links TRBV11-3 to TRBJ2-7, with D maybe TRBD1 (6 bases). The CDR3 has 12 amino acids. From germline, CDR1 is SGHNT and CDR2 YENEEA. Trimming shortened V by 5 bases and J by 7 bases, and 12 bases separated the two germline ends. The CDR3: CASSLKGEEQYF. The CDR3, as DNA: TGTGCCAGCAGCCTCAAGGGGGAGGAGCAGTACTTC.

The chain has TRBV6-5 and TRBJ1-4; 7 nucleotides line up with TRBD1. CDR1 is MNHEY and CDR2 is SVGAGI in the germline V gene. Germline trimming cut 4 bases from V and 3 bases from J; bases unmatched to any gene: 5. The CDR3 loop spans 15 amino acids. CDR3 loop: CASSSWTGPNEKLFF. The CDR3 DNA reads as TGTGCCAGCAGTTCGTGGACAGGCCCTAATGAAAAACTGTTTTTT.

This chain connects TRBV18 to TRBJ1-5; TRBD1 matches 9 bases. Germline V gene lookup returns CDR1 KGHSH and CDR2 LQKENI. The CDR3 has 15 amino acids. J was trimmed by 5 bases and V by 5 bases; bases with no gene match: 7. The CDR3 DNA follows: TGTGCCAGCTCAGGGGACAGGGCTTACGATCAGCCCCAGCATTTT. This translates into CASSGDRAYDQPQHF.

The rearrangement links TRBV28 to TRBJ1-1; 9 nucleotides match TRBD1. This CDR3 region has 14 residues. V dropped 2 bases and J dropped 12; count of bases not matched to a gene: 10. The V gene's germline CDR1 is MDHEN and CDR2 SYDVKM. The CDR3 spells CASSLPGQGGKSFF. The CDR3 coding sequence is TGTGCCAGCAGTTTACCGGGACAGGGTGGGAAATCTTTCTTT. Looking up the rest from reference TRBV28 and TRBJ1-1 gives the full variable domain: DVKVTQSSRYLVKRTGEKVFLECVQDMDHENMFWYRQDPGLGLRLIYFSYDVKMKEKGDIPEGYSVSREKKERFSLILESASTNQTSMYLCASSLPGQGGKSFFGQGTRLTVV.

The chain carries TRBV3-1 (or the pseudogene TRBV3-2) and TRBJ2-2; weak D call: TRBD1 (6 bases). The CDR3 runs to 16 residues. Germline V gene sequence: CDR1 LGHDT, CDR2 YNNKEL (reference sequence). V dropped 4 bases and J dropped 1 base, with 13 bases sitting between them. The CDR3 region is CASSRTGTQNTGELFF. CDR3 coding DNA: TGTGCCAGCAGCCGGACCGGGACACAGAACACCGGGGAGCTGTTTTTT.

This chain connects TRBV27 to TRBJ2-7; possible D gene TRBD2, 6 bases. V was clipped by 6 bases and J by 2 bases, with 20 bases between them. CDR3 length equals 16 residues. Germline-derived CDR1 and CDR2 are MNHEY and SMNVEV (reference sequence). CDR3 protein: CASSTQGVGGTYEQYF. In DNA form, the CDR3 reads TGTGCCAGCAGCACTCAGGGCGTGGGCGGGACCTACGAGCAGTACTTC.

The chain uses TRBV7-8 and TRBJ2-7; D may be TRBD1 (6 bases). This CDR3 is 14 amino acids long. Germline V gene lookup returns CDR1 SGHVS and CDR2 FQNEAQ. V lost 2 bases to trimming and J lost 6 bases, with 14 bases between them. For the CDR3, the DNA is TGTGCCAGCAGCTTAAAACAGGGACGTGGCGAGCAGTACTTC. Translating gives CASSLKQGRGEQYF.

The V and J genes are TRBV11-3 and TRBJ1-1; D gene ambiguous. V was cut by 6 bases and J by 11 bases, with 16 bases left in between. Germline CDR1 and CDR2: SGHNT and YENEEA. The CDR3 loop spans 12 amino acids. The CDR3 reads CASRSTPGFAFF. The DNA of the CDR3 is TGTGCCAGCAGATCCACCCCCGGGTTTGCTTTCTTT. The entire variable domain, with the rest obtained from reference TRBV11-3 and TRBJ1-1, is as follows: EAGVVQSPRYKIIEKKQPVAFWCNPISGHNTLYWYLQNLGQGPELLIRYENEEAVDDSQLPKDRFSAERLKGVDSTLKIQPAELGDSAVYLCASRSTPGFAFFGQGTRLTVV.

The rearrangement uses TRBV6-5 and TRBJ1-1, with D maybe TRBD1 (6 bases). There are 14 residues in the CDR3. Deletions cut 7 bases from V and 12 bases from J, with 24 bases between. The V gene's germline CDR1 is MNHEY and CDR2 SVGAGI. The CDR3 reads CASTLGATIQAPFF. CDR3 DNA: TGTGCCAGCACCCTGGGGGCCACAATACAGGCGCCTTTCTTT.

In its sample, this clone was seen once. The chain combines TRBV19 with TRBJ1-3; D is undetermined. V gave up 11 bases and J gave up 0 bases, with 11 bases separating them. This CDR3 has 13 amino acids. From germline, CDR1 is LNHDA and CDR2 SQIVND (reference sequence). Here the CDR3 reads CAAQTISGNTIYF. The DNA of the CDR3 is TGTGCCGCTCAGACGATCTCTGGAAACACCATATATTTT. Looking up the rest from reference TRBV19 and TRBJ1-3 gives the full variable domain: DGGITQSPKYLFRKEGQNVTLSCEQNLNHDAMYWYRQDPGQGLRLIYYSQIVNDFQKGDIAEGYSVSREKKESFPLTVTSAQKNPTAFYLCAAQTISGNTIYFGEGSWLTVV.